A selection of T cell receptor beta chains follows, all from one sample in a study of post-analysis software for immune sequencing data. Using its own MiXCR run on the PCR reads, TCRdb lists one record per CDR3 protein. The sample lists 650,000 to 900,000 distinct CDR3 sequences; 46% were seen once. Source material: blood. The origin of the receptors is a girl aged 5 to 17 with multiple sclerosis. Each CDR3 is given without its conserved first and last residue. The D gene is left open where the match is weak.

V,D,J,CDR3
TRBV9,NA,NA,ASSVELAGSEQY
TRBV6-2/TRBV6-3,NA,TRBJ2-7,ASSYRTGRISYEQY
TRBV7-9,TRBD1,TRBJ2-3,ASSSGQGDTDTQY
TRBV4-3,NA,TRBJ1-1,ASSHGSIMNTEAF
TRBV27,TRBD2,TRBJ2-5,ASSSHGLAIGPQY
TRBV15,NA,TRBJ2-7,ATSRDSGAYEQY
TRBV7-9,TRBD1,TRBJ2-5,ASSSGQSWETQY
TRBV20-1,NA,TRBJ1-5,SQSRGLDQPQH
TRBV12-3/TRBV12-4,NA,TRBJ2-3,ASSLQGFTDTQY
TRBV20-1,TRBD2,TRBJ2-5,SARDGTSGQETQY
TRBV7-8,TRBD1,TRBJ1-6,ASSLGDRKNSPLH
TRBV4-3,NA,TRBJ2-1,ASSLNRDEGQF
TRBV27,NA,TRBJ1-1,ASSPPRGEAF
TRBV30,NA,TRBJ1-2,ASPGVGYGYT
TRBV29-1,TRBD1,TRBJ2-1,SVEGTGGHEQF
TRBV6-1,NA,TRBJ1-2,ASGPQGNNYGYT
TRBV5-6,TRBD1,TRBJ2-3,ASSLGTGRTDTQY
TRBV6-5,TRBD2,TRBJ2-1,ASSYFLTSGSGNEQF
TRBV7-2,NA,TRBJ2-6,ASSSQAGANVLT
TRBV19,NA,TRBJ2-1,ASSIGQTILGDEQF
TRBV6-5,TRBD1,TRBJ2-6,ASSYLGQGAQAGANVLT
TRBV14,TRBD2,TRBJ2-5,ASSRRLAVQETQY
TRBV20-1,NA,TRBJ2-7,SARDSHSYEQY
TRBV7-4,NA,TRBJ2-1,ASSPSDQSSYNEQF
TRBV28,TRBD1,NA,ASSSTGTATYEQY
TRBV6-5,TRBD2,TRBJ2-7,ASSSGTSGRVEQY
TRBV28,NA,TRBJ2-3,ASSLRGIGSTDTQY
TRBV2,NA,TRBJ2-3,ASSGFPRNTQY
TRBV20-1,TRBD2,TRBJ2-3,SAGSGGSTDTQY
TRBV10-2,TRBD2,TRBJ2-5,ASSEEAGGETQY
TRBV6-5,NA,TRBJ2-2,ASSTRPATGELF
TRBV6-1,NA,TRBJ2-6,ASSERGVSSGANVLT
TRBV6-1,TRBD1,TRBJ2-3,ASSHPGQIPSTDTQY
TRBV10-3,NA,TRBJ1-1,AIRTRNTEAF
TRBV20-1,NA,TRBJ2-5,SARDLTSRETQY
TRBV20-1,NA,TRBJ2-3,SARARITRTSTDTQY
TRBV12-3/TRBV12-4,NA,TRBJ1-1,ASSFTARLNTEAF
TRBV6-1,NA,TRBJ1-1,ASSDDFEAF
TRBV7-7,NA,TRBJ2-5,ASSLALRSGETQY
TRBV15,TRBD2,TRBJ2-1,ATSLTSGRSSYNEQF
TRBV3-1,NA,TRBJ2-5,AGSQEARYQETQY
TRBV6-6,TRBD1,TRBJ1-2,ASSYRTGQGVHGYT
TRBV12-3/TRBV12-4,NA,TRBJ2-1,ASSLGRKQF
TRBV7-2,TRBD1,TRBJ1-1,ASSPSTGLGTEAF
TRBV25-1,TRBD2,TRBJ2-1,ASRRTSGGEQF
TRBV3-1,NA,TRBJ2-7,ASSHRVVGYEQY
TRBV20-1,NA,TRBJ2-7,SANARTDTYEQY
TRBV18,TRBD1,TRBJ1-2,ASSPPGQVSSNYGYT
TRBV28,NA,TRBJ2-7,ASIPSPRPRLYEQY
TRBV7-8,TRBD1,TRBJ1-4,ASSSRGLSNEKLF